The rows below give T cell receptor beta chains drawn from one sample of a study of regulatory T cells in long-lasting Graves disease. TCRdb processed the multiplex PCR reads anew with MiXCR; each CDR3 protein has one entry. The table records approximately 350,000 distinct CDR3 sequences, around 15% of them present only once. A further study also used this sample, focusing on T cells in Graves' hyperthyroidism and ophthalmopathy.

The sample consisted of peripheral blood mononuclear cells (PBMCs), taken at new diagnosis, from a patient treated with antithyroid drugs. Every receptor here comes from a young woman with Graves disease. CDR3s include the opening cysteine and the closing phenylalanine or tryptophan. Fields, in order: D gene, clone size, J gene, V gene, CDR3 DNA, CDR3 protein. A D gene is named only where the DNA matches it firmly. The size entry is marked missing in some rows and otherwise reads once, few, many or a size class.

.,many,TRBJ2-7,TRBV7-2,TGTGCCAGCATGGGACACTCAAACTACGAGCAGTACTTC,CASMGHSNYEQYF
.,.,TRBJ1-2,TRBV14,TGTGCCAGCAGCCCCACGTCGGGGGCGCGAGATGGCTACACCTTC,CASSPTSGARDGYTF
.,few,TRBJ1-3,TRBV6-5,TGTGCCAGCAGTTTACACGGCCCCTCTGGAAACACCATATATTTT,CASSLHGPSGNTIYF
.,.,TRBJ2-2,TRBV5-1,TGCGCCAGCAGGGGGAATTTAGCGAACACCGGGGAGCTGTTTTTT,CASRGNLANTGELFF
.,.,TRBJ2-2,TRBV24-1,TGTGCCACCCTCCGGCGCGGTGGGGTGCAAGACACCGGGGAGCTGTTTTTT,CATLRRGGVQDTGELFF
.,few,TRBJ1-4,TRBV19,TGTGCCAGTAGTATTCCGGGACGGAATAATGAAAAACTGTTTTTT,CASSIPGRNNEKLFF
.,many,TRBJ2-7,TRBV28,TGTGCCAGCCGTCCGCGGGGAGGTAGCGACTCCTACGAGCAGTACTTC,CASRPRGGSDSYEQYF
.,.,TRBJ1-5,TRBV15,TGTGCCACCAGCAGAGATTGCAGTCAGCCCCAGCATTTT,CATSRDCSQPQHF
.,many,TRBJ2-5,TRBV28,TGTGCCAGCAGTGCTCGATCGGACGAACCCCAAGAGACCCAGTACTTC,CASSARSDEPQETQYF
.,.,TRBJ2-2,TRBV25-1,TGTGCCACCAGCCTCAACCGGGACTCGTACACCGGGGAGCTGTTTTTT,CATSLNRDSYTGELFF
TRBD2,.,TRBJ2-2,TRBV2,TGTGCCAGCCAAGAGGTAGCGGGGGTCACCGGGGAGCTGTTTTTT,CASQEVAGVTGELFF
TRBD2,.,TRBJ2-7,TRBV4-1,TGCGCCAGCAGCCACCCGCCGGGAGGACGGTACGAGCAGTACTTC,CASSHPPGGRYEQYF
.,many,TRBJ1-6,TRBV3-1,TGTGCCAGCAGCCAAGGTCGTGGTATAGATGATAATTCACCCCTCCACTTT,CASSQGRGIDDNSPLHF
TRBD1,few,TRBJ1-2,TRBV5-1,TGCGCCAGCAGCAGCGAAGGACAGGAGGTGGGCTACACCTTC,CASSSEGQEVGYTF
TRBD1,.,TRBJ2-7,TRBV19,TGTGCCAGTAAATCGGACAGGGGGCATGCCGAGCAGTACTTC,CASKSDRGHAEQYF
.,many,TRBJ2-7,TRBV7-9,TGTGCCAGCAGCTTCCGGGCTGTGGGGGAGCAGTACTTC,CASSFRAVGEQYF
TRBD1,few,TRBJ1-2,TRBV24-1,TGTGCCACCAGTGATGGCACGACAGGGGGTCATGGCTACACCTTC,CATSDGTTGGHGYTF
.,many,TRBJ2-1,TRBV12-3/TRBV12-4,TGTGCCAGCAGTTTAGGTCTAGGGGGGAAAGGTTACAATGAGCAGTTCTTC,CASSLGLGGKGYNEQFF
TRBD2,many,TRBJ2-1,TRBV20-1,TGCAGTGCTAGAGACTACCTCCTAACTAGCGGTCGTTCCAATGAGCAGTTCTTC,CSARDYLLTSGRSNEQFF
TRBD1,.,TRBJ1-1,TRBV25-1,TGTGCCAGCATTGACAGGGCCTTCACTGAAGCTTTCTTT,CASIDRAFTEAFF